This TCR beta chain comes out of a study of OX40 agonist ivuxolimab in advanced cancers. Study information: Ivuxolimab, which patients received intravenously every 2 weeks, was dosed at 0.01 to 10 mg/kg.

Study results and limitations: The work left the antigen specificity of expanded peripheral T cells undetermined.

The table came from immunoSEQ multiplex PCR; TCRdb's copy has only in-frame clones and leaves some out. The data show some 86,000 clones, 70% to 85% seen once. A word on this clone: The antigen remains undetermined.

Anyone with autoimmune disease history or systemic immunosuppression was excluded. The CDR3 has 12 amino acids. CDR1 is MNHEY, CDR2 SMNVEV, per germline (reference sequence). V was clipped by 10 bases and J by 2 bases, with 12 bases between them. This material consisted of CD4+ or CD8+ T cells sorted from blood, taken in a trial of the OX40 agonist ivuxolimab. This rearrangement joins TRBV27 to TRBJ2-7, with D possibly being TRBD2 (5 bases). The source of this sequence is an adult with an advanced solid tumor such as melanoma, head and neck, liver or kidney cancer. The DNA for the CDR3 is TGTGCCACCGGGGTAACGGCCTACGAGCAGTACTTC. Protein sequence: CATGVTAYEQYF.